A single sample gave rise to the 26 T cell receptor beta chains below, sequenced in a study of T-cell memory formation after mild COVID-19. TCRdb re-called the 5' RACE reads through MiXCR, storing one row per CDR3 protein. The repertoire holds hundreds of thousands of distinct CDR3 sequences, around 17% seen once, with more than 10% in the top ten. Input material: PBMCs or a T cell subset sorted from them (not recorded which). These receptors all come from an adult woman who had mild COVID-19 (a few samples of this study predate the infection). Cell type and time point are not known.

The V gene is TRBV7-2, the J gene TRBJ2-3; tentative D call: TRBD2 (6 bases). V was clipped by 4 bases and J by 4 bases, with 18 bases between them. Germline V gene sequence: CDR1 SGHTA, CDR2 FQGNSA. The CDR3 is 16 residues long. CDR3 region: CASSSSGGAPPDTQYF. The CDR3 DNA is TGTGCCAGCAGCTCGAGCGGCGGGGCCCCTCCAGATACGCAGTATTTT.

This clonotype was seen a handful of times. V usage is TRBV18 and J usage is TRBJ2-1, with D tentatively TRBD1 or TRBD2 (5 bases each). Trimming left V 4 bases short and J 13 bases short, with 17 bases between. Per germline, CDR1 KGHSH and CDR2 LQKENI. The CDR3 contains 13 residues. The CDR3 region is CASSHPGPQDQFF. Written as DNA, the CDR3 is TGTGCCAGCTCACACCCGGGACCCCAGGATCAGTTCTTC. Full variable domain (rest looked up from reference TRBV18 and TRBJ2-1): NAGVMQNPRHLVRRRGQEARLRCSPMKGHSHVYWYRQLPEEGLKFMVYLQKENIIDESGMPKERFSAEFPKEGPSILRIQQVVRGDSAAYFCASSHPGPQDQFFGPGTRLTVL.

This clonotype appeared many times. The gene calls are TRBV11-1 and TRBJ2-5, with 10 bases that match TRBD2. J lost 5 bases, V lost 0 bases, and 6 bases had no gene match. The CDR3 sequence is 16 residues long. Germline V gene lookup returns CDR1 SGHAT and CDR2 FQDESV (reference sequence). The CDR3 here is CASSLAGLAGVETQYF. The CDR3 DNA reads TGTGCCAGCAGCTTAGCAGGTCTAGCGGGAGTGGAGACCCAGTACTTC.

In this sample, this clonotype turned up many times. The chain carries TRBV11-3 and TRBJ2-7, with 7 bases that match TRBD1. V shed 1 base and J 0 bases; nucleotides not matched to a gene: 3. The length of the CDR3 is 15 residues. Germline V gene sequence: CDR1 SGHNT, CDR2 YENEEA. The CDR3 sequence is CASSLGQGSSYEQYF. For the CDR3, the DNA is TGTGCCAGCAGCTTAGGACAGGGCAGCTCCTACGAGCAGTACTTC.

This clonotype was detected a few times. This chain links TRBV27 with TRBJ1-1; D is possibly TRBD1 (6 bases). Trimming removed 2 bases from V and 4 bases from J, with 11 bases in between. Per germline, CDR1 MNHEY and CDR2 SMNVEV (reference sequence). This CDR3 region has 14 residues. The CDR3 protein is CASSLAGGITEAFF. Written as DNA, the CDR3 is TGTGCCAGCAGTTTAGCGGGGGGCATCACTGAAGCTTTCTTT.

This clonotype was recorded a few times. J is TRBJ1-1 and V is TRBV12-3 or TRBV12-4; the D gene is possibly TRBD1 (5 bases). This CDR3 has 14 amino acids. V shed 4 bases and J shed 0 bases, with 9 bases lying between them. The CDR3 DNA is TGTGCCAGCAGTTGGGGGAGCATGAACACTGAAGCTTTCTTT. It translates to CASSWGSMNTEAFF.

The gene calls are TRBV7-2 and TRBJ2-1, with TRBD1 matching 7 bases. Germline V gives CDR1 SGHTA, CDR2 FQGNSA. This CDR3 is built from 12 residues. The junction had 7 bases not matched to a gene; V was cut back by 5 bases and J by 12 bases. The CDR3 DNA reads as TGTGCCAGCAGCGCCACAGGGGAAACGCAGTTCTTC. Protein product: CASSATGETQFF. The full variable domain, with the rest looked up from reference TRBV7-2 and TRBJ2-1, is GAGVSQSPSNKVTEKGKDVELRCDPISGHTALYWYRQSLGQGLEFLIYFQGNSAPDKSGLPSDRFSAERTGGSVSTLTIQRTQQEDSAVYLCASSATGETQFFGPGTRLTVL.

This rearrangement joins TRBV7-9 to TRBJ2-1; 16 bases fit TRBD2. CDR1 SEHNR and CDR2 FQNEAQ come from the germline V gene (reference sequence). After removal of 5 bases from V and 4 bases from J, the junction contained 2 bases not matched to a gene. CDR3 length: 16 residues. The CDR3: CASSGTSGGEYNEQFF. In nucleotides, the CDR3 is TGTGCCAGCAGCGGGACTAGCGGGGGGGAATACAATGAGCAGTTCTTC.

This chain joins TRBV5-1 and TRBJ1-6; weak D call: TRBD1 (5 bases). V dropped 1 base and J dropped 10 bases, with 12 bases sitting between them. This CDR3 is 14 amino acids long. Germline V gene lookup returns CDR1 SGHRS and CDR2 YFSETQ. CDR3 amino acids: CASSLPGGGSPLHF. The CDR3, as DNA: TGCGCCAGCAGCTTGCCGGGGGGGGGATCACCCCTCCACTTT.

The chain has TRBV25-1 and TRBJ2-7, with a possible D match to TRBD2 (6 bases). The CDR3 has 12 amino acids. Trimming shortened V by 4 bases and J by 6 bases, and 10 bases separated the two germline ends. Looked up from germline, CDR1 is MGHDK and CDR2 is SYGVNS. The CDR3 sequence: CASSAPGGEQYF. CDR3 coding DNA: TGTGCCAGCAGTGCCCCCGGGGGCGAGCAGTACTTC.

The rearrangement uses TRBV24-1 and TRBJ1-5, with D perhaps TRBD1 (5 bases). This CDR3 spans 14 amino acids. V was clipped by 5 bases and J by 1 base, with 8 bases between them. The germline gives CDR1 KGHDR, CDR2 SFDVKD. DNA for the CDR3: TGTGCCACCAGTGGAGGGGCGAGCAATCAGCCCCAGCATTTT. It encodes CATSGGASNQPQHF.

The table lists this clonotype with a few counts. V and J are TRBV20-1 and TRBJ2-3; 7 positions agree with TRBD2. The germline V gene has CDR1 DFQATT and CDR2 SNEGSKA (reference sequence). The CDR3 contains 13 residues. Germline trimming cut 3 bases from V and 5 bases from J; bases unmatched to any gene: 5. The CDR3 DNA follows: TGCAGTGCTAGTTTGGCTAGCGGAGATACGCAGTATTTT. It is translated as CSASLASGDTQYF.

This clonotype was observed a few times. The chain employs TRBV10-3 and TRBJ1-1, with 8 bases lining up with TRBD1. The germline gives CDR1 ENHRY, CDR2 SYGVKD. V lost 4 bases and J lost 8; bases outside the gene matches: 9. The CDR3 length is 14 residues. CDR3 sequence reads: CAISGLDRAGEAFF. The CDR3 DNA reads as TGTGCCATCAGTGGATTGGACAGGGCTGGCGAAGCTTTCTTT.

The chain combines TRBV29-1 with TRBJ1-1; TRBD1 is a possible D gene (6 bases). This CDR3 is 14 amino acids long. The V gene lost 1 base and the J gene lost 11 bases, with 20 bases spanning the gap. Germline CDR1 SQVTM, CDR2 ANQGSEA. CDR3 amino acids: CSVEGWGHRGAAFF. DNA for the CDR3: TGCAGCGTTGAAGGGTGGGGGCACCGGGGCGCCGCTTTCTTT.

The rearrangement uses TRBV4-1 and TRBJ2-5; TRBD2 aligns across 8 bases. This CDR3 has 13 residues. Germline V gene sequence: CDR1 MGHRA, CDR2 YSYEKL. V lost 2 bases to trimming and J lost 4 bases; unmatched junction nucleotides: 0. Here the CDR3 reads CASSQTSGETQYF. CDR3 nucleotide sequence: TGCGCCAGCAGCCAAACTAGCGGAGAGACCCAGTACTTC.

The chain uses TRBV19 and TRBJ2-7; perhaps TRBD1 as D (6 bases). CDR1 is LNHDA and CDR2 is SQIVND in the germline V gene (reference sequence). V shed 3 bases and J shed 5 bases, with 20 bases lying between them. CDR3 size: 16 residues. The CDR3 loop is CASSIPARGIDDEQYF. DNA of the CDR3: TGTGCCAGTAGTATCCCCGCAAGGGGGATCGACGACGAGCAGTACTTC.

This clonotype appeared a few times. The chain carries TRBV12-3 or TRBV12-4 and TRBJ1-1; tentative D call: TRBD1 (5 bases). The length of the CDR3 is 11 residues. Trimming removed 5 bases from V and 11 bases from J, with 12 bases in between. The CDR3 bases are TGTGCCAGCAGTCTGTCTGGGACGGCTTTCTTT. Its protein product is CASSLSGTAFF.

The gene calls are TRBV27 and TRBJ2-7; 8 nucleotides line up with TRBD2. This CDR3 region has 13 residues. CDR1 is MNHEY and CDR2 is SMNVEV in the germline V gene (reference sequence). Losses at the gene ends were 6 bases for V and 6 bases for J; bases not matched to a gene: 7. The CDR3 spells CASRREGLLEQYF. CDR3 sequence (DNA): TGTGCCAGCAGACGGGAGGGCCTCCTCGAGCAGTACTTC.

The chain is built from TRBV6-6 and TRBJ2-1; TRBD2 matches 10 bases. The CDR3 is 17 residues long. The V gene's germline CDR1 is MNHNY and CDR2 SVGAGI (reference sequence). The V and J ends lost 4 bases and 8 bases, in that order; junction bases with no gene match: 14. The CDR3 coding sequence is TGTGCCAGCAGTTCCGGACCTCTAGCGGGAGTGGGTGATGAGCAGTTCTTC. This gives the protein CASSSGPLAGVGDEQFF.

This clonotype was picked up a small number of times. The chain links TRBV19 to TRBJ2-5; the match to TRBD2 covers 7 bases. With V trimmed by 5 bases and J by 6 bases, 15 bases remained unmatched. The CDR3 length is 16 residues. From germline, CDR1 is LNHDA and CDR2 SQIVND (reference sequence). The CDR3 loop is CASSQPWGRALQTQYF. The CDR3 DNA reads as TGTGCCAGTAGTCAGCCTTGGGGGAGGGCCCTCCAGACCCAGTACTTC. The whole variable domain, remainder taken from reference TRBV19 and TRBJ2-5, is DGGITQSPKYLFRKEGQNVTLSCEQNLNHDAMYWYRQDPGQGLRLIYYSQIVNDFQKGDIAEGYSVSREKKESFPLTVTSAQKNPTAFYLCASSQPWGRALQTQYFGPGTRLLVL.

The V call is TRBV29-1, the J call TRBJ1-1; D is undetermined. The V gene's germline CDR1 is SQVTM and CDR2 ANQGSEA. This CDR3 is 12 amino acids long. V was clipped by 6 bases and J by 0 bases, with 8 bases between them. CDR3 DNA sequence: TGCAGCGTCGGACGGTTGAACACTGAAGCTTTCTTT. As protein: CSVGRLNTEAFF.

This clonotype was counted a few times. The gene calls are TRBV7-8 and TRBJ2-1, with 8 positions matching TRBD2. CDR1 and CDR2 from the germline V gene are SGHVS and FQNEAQ. V dropped 5 bases and J dropped 6; count of bases not matched to a gene: 21. This CDR3 comprises 19 residues. The CDR3 region is CASSRLVPPLAGIGNEQFF. CDR3 in DNA: TGTGCCAGCAGCCGACTTGTGCCCCCGTTAGCGGGAATAGGCAATGAGCAGTTCTTC.

The chain couples TRBV6-2 or TRBV6-3 to TRBJ2-7, with 10 bases aligning to TRBD2. The CDR3 sequence is 16 residues long. Germline values: CDR1 MNHEY, CDR2 SVGEGT. Trimming took 6 bases from V and 2 from J; bases not matched to a gene: 10. The CDR3 coding sequence is TGTGCCAGCAGCCCAGCATGGACTAGCGGAACCTACGAGCAGTACTTC. Protein sequence: CASSPAWTSGTYEQYF.

This sequence joins TRBV7-9 and TRBJ1-1; TRBD1 matches at 8 bases. Germline CDR1 is SEHNR and CDR2 is FQNEAQ (reference sequence). After removal of 2 bases from V and 4 bases from J, the junction contained 6 bases not matched to a gene. This CDR3 contains 15 residues. The CDR3: CASSLLGQGGTEAFF. The CDR3 coding sequence is TGTGCCAGCAGCTTACTCGGACAGGGCGGCACTGAAGCTTTCTTT.

The chain recombines TRBV6-5 with TRBJ1-2; 10 bases agree with TRBD1. V was clipped by 0 bases and J by 4 bases; unmatched bases: 5. The CDR3 spans 16 residues. The germline gives CDR1 MNHEY, CDR2 SVGAGI. For the CDR3, the DNA is TGTGCCAGCAGTTACTCGGGGACAGGGGAACTCTATGGCTACACCTTC. It yields the protein CASSYSGTGELYGYTF.

V is TRBV19 and J is TRBJ1-5; D unresolved. V was shortened by 3 bases and J by 0 bases, with 9 bases between the two germline ends. The CDR3 consists of 15 residues. Per the germline V gene, CDR1 is LNHDA and CDR2 is SQIVND (reference sequence). CDR3 DNA: TGTGCCAGTAGTATTGGGGTTTATAGCAATCAGCCCCAGCATTTT. Residues: CASSIGVYSNQPQHF.